This TCR beta chain was sequenced in a study of regulatory T cells in long-lasting Graves disease. This clonotype was detected ten times or more. According to the study, TCR beta libraries were built with iRepertoire HTBI primers and CDR3-region Arm-PCR. TCRdb independently ran MiXCR on the multiplex PCR reads; one entry per CDR3 protein. This table has about 500,000 distinct CDR3 sequences, about 16% appearing once. This CDR3 region has 16 residues. The V and J ends lost 1 base and 1 base, in that order; junction bases with no gene match: 5. Germline loops: CDR1 SNHLY, CDR2 FYNNEI. This sample's time point: newly diagnosed GD, antithyroid drugs for less than 3 months. With RNA extracted from PBMCs as input, the TCR library was made. These data were likewise used in another study, on T cells in Graves' hyperthyroidism and ophthalmopathy.

The receptor comes from a middle-aged man with Graves disease. The chain has TRBV2 and TRBJ1-1; 8 nucleotides agree with TRBD1. The sample here was peripheral blood mononuclear cells (PBMCs), taken at new diagnosis, from a patient treated with antithyroid drugs. The CDR3 region is CASSEEGGQGNTEAFF. The DNA for the CDR3 is TGTGCCAGCAGTGAAGAAGGTGGACAGGGGAACACTGAAGCTTTCTTT.